Listed below are T cell receptor beta chains from one sample, sequenced in a study of blood T cell repertoires in COVID-19. Produced via immunoSEQ multiplex PCR; TCRdb's table is partial and in-frame only. In the table there are 200,000 to 250,000 clones, about 80% of which are singletons. Material: peripheral blood. The receptors come from a young man who had recovered from COVID-19. The CDR3 runs from the conserved cysteine through the conserved F or W. Each record gives: D gene, J gene, V gene, clone size, CDR3 protein, CDR3 DNA. D genes are given only for firm matches. Clone sizes are given selectively: once, few, many, or a class where the clone is expanded.

TRBD1 | TRBJ2-3 | TRBV5-1 | NA | CASSPAPTGSTDTQYF | TGCGCCAGCAGCCCGGCCCCGACAGGGAGCACAGATACGCAGTATTTT
NA | TRBJ1-4 | TRBV6-5 | NA | CASSYSSGIREKLFF | TGTGCCAGCAGTTACTCGTCAGGGATCCGTGAAAAACTGTTTTTT
NA | TRBJ1-1 | TRBV29-1 | NA | CSVGQMNTEAFF | TGCAGCGTTGGTCAGATGAACACTGAAGCTTTCTTT
NA | TRBJ2-1 | TRBV19 | NA | CASSIVADSYNEQFF | TGTGCCAGTAGTATTGTGGCAGACTCCTACAATGAGCAGTTCTTC
TRBD2 | TRBJ2-1 | TRBV19 | NA | CASSVGLAGGLFYNEQFF | TGTGCCAGTAGTGTGGGACTAGCGGGGGGCCTTTTCTACAATGAGCAGTTCTTC
TRBD1 | TRBJ1-2 | TRBV27 | NA | CATRSDRGHGYTF | TGTGCCACACGTTCGGACAGGGGCCATGGCTACACCTTC
NA | TRBJ1-1 | TRBV13 | NA | CASSLRGGVSAEAFF | TGTGCCAGCAGCTTACGAGGGGGGGTATCGGCTGAAGCTTTCTTT
NA | TRBJ1-6 | TRBV12-5 | once | CASGRAELAPLHF | TGTGCTAGTGGGAGGGCGGAGCTGGCACCCCTCCACTTT
NA | TRBJ1-5 | TRBV5-8 | NA | CASSLRVPGRVMPQHF | TGTGCCAGCAGCCTACGCGTCCCCGGGAGGGTCATGCCCCAGCATTTT
TRBD2 | TRBJ2-5 | TRBV6-5 | NA | CASSLLAGDQETQYF | TGTGCCAGCAGTTTACTAGCGGGAGACCAAGAGACCCAGTACTTC
NA | TRBJ1-1 | TRBV14 | NA | CASSHRANTEAFF | TGTGCCAGCAGTCACAGGGCGAACACTGAAGCTTTCTTT
NA | TRBJ1-5 | TRBV11-2 | NA | CASSLNRVQPQHF | TGTGCCAGCAGCTTAAACAGGGTTCAGCCCCAGCATTTT
TRBD1 | TRBJ2-6 | TRBV2 | once | CASIMDRAFSGANVLTF | TGTGCCAGCATTATGGACAGGGCCTTCTCTGGGGCCAACGTCCTGACTTTC
NA | TRBJ1-1 | TRBV3-1/TRBV3-2 | NA | CASSQDGGTEAFF | TGTGCCAGCAGCCAAGACGGGGGCACTGAAGCTTTCTTT
TRBD1 | TRBJ1-1 | TRBV29-1 | NA | CSVSTGGRTEAFF | TGCAGCGTTTCGACAGGGGGTCGAACTGAAGCTTTCTTT
NA | TRBJ1-2 | TRBV14 | NA | CASSQDPQGYGYTF | TGTGCCAGCAGCCAAGACCCGCAGGGCTATGGCTACACCTTC
NA | TRBJ2-5 | TRBV7-9 | NA | CASSQKQGGETQYF | TGTGCCAGCAGCCAGAAACAGGGTGGGGAGACCCAGTACTTC
NA | TRBJ1-1 | TRBV5-1 | NA | CASSSDLNTEAFF | TGCGCCAGCAGCTCGGACTTGAACACTGAAGCTTTCTTT
NA | TRBJ1-1 | TRBV29-1 | NA | CSETENTEAFF | TGCAGCGAAACTGAGAACACTGAAGCTTTCTTT
NA | TRBJ1-1 | TRBV10-2 | once | CASSEAGGLSEAFF | TGCGCCAGCAGTGAGGCCGGGGGTCTGAGTGAAGCTTTCTTT
NA | TRBJ1-3 | TRBV29-1 | NA | CSVEKGLSGNTIYF | TGCAGCGTTGAAAAGGGGCTGTCCGGAAACACCATATATTTT
NA | TRBJ1-5 | TRBV7-9 | NA | CASSSGGLQPQHF | TGTGCCAGCAGCTCGGGGGGTCTCCAGCCCCAGCATTTT
NA | TRBJ1-5 | TRBV19 | NA | CASSSETTGINQPQHF | TGTGCCAGTAGTAGCGAAACAACAGGGATCAATCAGCCCCAGCATTTT
TRBD1 | TRBJ2-1 | TRBV28 | NA | CAGGTGGDEQFF | TGTGCAGGCGGGACAGGGGGTGATGAGCAGTTCTTC
NA | TRBJ1-2 | TRBV6-6 | NA | CASSPHQSSGAYRSGYTF | TGTGCCAGCAGTCCACATCAAAGCTCAGGGGCCTACCGTTCTGGCTACACCTTC
NA | TRBJ2-5 | TRBV29-1 | NA | CSVEGWGEETQYF | TGCAGCGTTGAAGGCTGGGGGGAAGAGACCCAGTACTTC
NA | TRBJ2-5 | TRBV21-1 | NA | CASRSGLTGGLGQETQYF | TGTGCCAGCAGGAGCGGGCTCACGGGGGGGCTAGGCCAAGAGACCCAGTACTTC
NA | TRBJ2-7 | TRBV29-1 | once | CSVTVAVEQYF | TGCAGCGTTACAGTAGCGGTCGAGCAGTACTTC
TRBD2 | TRBJ2-2 | TRBV18 | NA | CASSRGGTTGELFF | TGTGCCAGCTCCCGCGGGGGTACCACCGGGGAGCTGTTTTTT
NA | TRBJ1-1 | TRBV21-1 | NA | CASSKKEGQGTEAFF | TGTGCCAGCAGCAAAAAGGAGGGTCAGGGCACTGAAGCTTTCTTT
TRBD2 | TRBJ2-3 | TRBV10-3 | NA | CAAGGEGGTDTQYF | TGTGCCGCCGGGGGGGAGGGGGGCACAGATACGCAGTATTTT
NA | TRBJ1-5 | TRBV7-2 | NA | CASSLGVDQPQHF | TGTGCCAGCTCATTAGGGGTGGATCAGCCCCAGCATTTT
NA | TRBJ2-3 | TRBV12-5 | NA | CASGNGQFADTQYF | TGTGCTAGTGGTAACGGACAGTTCGCAGATACGCAGTATTTT
TRBD2 | TRBJ2-5 | TRBV5-1 | few | CASMVSGAGETQYF | TGCGCCAGCATGGTTAGCGGGGCCGGGGAGACCCAGTACTTC
NA | TRBJ1-5 | TRBV19 | NA | CASSMDGGNQPQHF | TGTGCCAGTAGTATGGACGGGGGCAATCAGCCCCAGCATTTT
NA | TRBJ2-7 | TRBV5-5 | NA | CASSPGTARGYEQYF | TGTGCCAGCAGCCCGGGGACCGCTCGGGGGTACGAGCAGTACTTC
TRBD1 | TRBJ2-7 | TRBV15 | NA | CATSRGTGAREQYF | TGTGCCACCAGCAGAGGGACAGGGGCCCGCGAGCAGTACTTC
TRBD1 | TRBJ1-1 | TRBV27 | NA | CASRRSGRQGATEAFF | TGTGCCAGCAGGCGTTCGGGGCGACAGGGGGCCACTGAAGCTTTCTTT
NA | TRBJ1-6 | TRBV9 | few | CASSVLQGNSPLHF | TGTGCCAGCAGCGTATTGCAGGGTAATTCACCCCTCCACTTT
NA | TRBJ2-1 | TRBV7-3 | NA | CASSLTAGAAMEEQFF | TGTGCCAGCAGCTTAACAGCGGGCGCGGCTATGGAAGAGCAGTTCTTC
TRBD1 | TRBJ1-2 | TRBV27 | NA | CASSLSDRGYGYTF | TGTGCCAGCAGTTTATCGGACAGGGGATATGGCTACACCTTC
NA | TRBJ2-1 | TRBV7-7 | NA | CASSLRRNGVKFF | TGTGCCAGCAGCCTCAGGCGTAACGGGGTAAAGTTCTTC
NA | TRBJ1-5 | TRBV7-6 | NA | CASSLRPGGNQPQHF | TGTGCCAGCAGCTTAAGACCCGGAGGCAATCAGCCCCAGCATTTT
TRBD1 | TRBJ1-1 | TRBV11-2 | NA | CASSGAGGIDTEAFF | TGTGCCAGCAGCGGAGCAGGGGGTATAGACACTGAAGCTTTCTTT
NA | TRBJ2-3 | TRBV19 | NA | CASSGRSSGDTQYF | TGTGCCAGTAGTGGCCGTTCCTCAGGTGATACGCAGTATTTT
NA | TRBJ1-1 | TRBV10-3 | NA | CAISESGGGGYNEAFF | TGTGCCATCAGTGAGTCAGGGGGGGGTGGGTATAATGAAGCTTTCTTT
NA | TRBJ2-5 | TRBV6-4 | NA | CASAVADQETQYF | TGTGCCAGCGCGGTGGCAGACCAAGAGACCCAGTACTTC
NA | TRBJ1-5 | TRBV18 | NA | CASSPSAGNQPQHF | TGTGCCAGCTCACCATCGGCGGGGAATCAGCCCCAGCATTTT
TRBD1 | TRBJ2-1 | TRBV7-7 | NA | CASSPRRTGVNEQFF | TGTGCCAGCAGCCCGCGGCGGACAGGGGTCAATGAGCAGTTCTTC
TRBD1 | TRBJ2-3 | TRBV4-1 | NA | CASSQDNRGNRGTQYF | TGCGCCAGCAGCCAAGATAACAGGGGTAATCGGGGTACGCAGTATTTT
TRBD2 | TRBJ2-3 | TRBV5-1 | NA | CASSLGLAGGRTDTQYF | TGCGCCAGCAGCTTGGGACTAGCGGGGGGGAGGACAGATACGCAGTATTTT
TRBD1 | TRBJ1-1 | TRBV5-5 | once | CASSLTSPGTGGAFF | TGTGCCAGCAGCTTGACGTCTCCGGGGACAGGGGGGGCTTTCTTT
NA | TRBJ1-6 | TRBV5-8 | NA | CASSLLGGSSPLHF | TGTGCCAGCAGCCTTTTAGGGGGTAGCTCACCCCTCCACTTT
NA | TRBJ1-1 | TRBV20-1 | NA | CSASETPQAGAFF | TGCAGTGCTAGTGAGACGCCCCAGGCTGGGGCTTTCTTT
NA | TRBJ2-3 | TRBV7-7 | NA | CASSLGIGGANWDTQYF | TGTGCCAGCAGCTTGGGGATTGGCGGGGCCAATTGGGATACGCAGTATTTT